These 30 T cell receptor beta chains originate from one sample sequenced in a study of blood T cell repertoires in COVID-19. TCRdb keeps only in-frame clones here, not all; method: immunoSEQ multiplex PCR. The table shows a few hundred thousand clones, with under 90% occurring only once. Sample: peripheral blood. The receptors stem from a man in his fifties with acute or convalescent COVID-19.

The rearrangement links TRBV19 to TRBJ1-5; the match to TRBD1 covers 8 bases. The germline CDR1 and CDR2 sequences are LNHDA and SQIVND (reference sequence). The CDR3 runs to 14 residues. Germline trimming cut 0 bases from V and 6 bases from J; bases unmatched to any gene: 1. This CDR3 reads CASSIDGQGQPQHF. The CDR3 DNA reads TGTGCCAGTAGTATAGACGGACAGGGTCAGCCCCAGCATTTT.

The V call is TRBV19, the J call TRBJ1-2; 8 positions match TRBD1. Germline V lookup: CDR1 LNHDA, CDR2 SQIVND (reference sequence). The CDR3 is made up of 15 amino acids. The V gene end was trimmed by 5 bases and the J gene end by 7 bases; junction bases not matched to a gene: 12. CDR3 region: CASSRTGTGRSGYTF. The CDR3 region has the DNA TGTGCCAGTAGTCGCACTGGGACAGGTAGAAGTGGCTACACCTTC.

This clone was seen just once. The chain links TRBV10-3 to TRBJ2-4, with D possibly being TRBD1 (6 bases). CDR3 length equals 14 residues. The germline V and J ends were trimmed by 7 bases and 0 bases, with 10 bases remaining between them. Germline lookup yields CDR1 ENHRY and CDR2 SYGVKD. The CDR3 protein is CAIKGESAKNIQYF. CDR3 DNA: TGTGCCATCAAGGGGGAGTCAGCCAAAAACATTCAGTACTTC.

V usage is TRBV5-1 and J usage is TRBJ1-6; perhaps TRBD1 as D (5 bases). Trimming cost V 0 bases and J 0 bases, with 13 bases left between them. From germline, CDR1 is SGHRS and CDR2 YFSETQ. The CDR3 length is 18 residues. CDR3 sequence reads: CASSLVGGVGSYNSPLHF. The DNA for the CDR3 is TGCGCCAGCAGCTTGGTTGGAGGGGTAGGCTCCTATAATTCACCCCTCCACTTT.

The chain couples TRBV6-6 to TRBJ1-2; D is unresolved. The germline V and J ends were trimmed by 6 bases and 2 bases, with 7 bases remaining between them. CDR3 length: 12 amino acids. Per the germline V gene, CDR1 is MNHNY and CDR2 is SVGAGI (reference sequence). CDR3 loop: CASSSVNYGYTF. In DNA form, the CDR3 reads TGTGCCAGCAGCTCGGTCAACTATGGCTACACCTTC.

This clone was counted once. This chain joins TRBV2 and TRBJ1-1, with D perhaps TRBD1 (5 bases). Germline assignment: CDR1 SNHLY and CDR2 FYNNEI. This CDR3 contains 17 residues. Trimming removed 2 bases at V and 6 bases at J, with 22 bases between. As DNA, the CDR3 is TGTGCCAGCAGTGAATTGGCAGGGCGCCCCTTATGGGCTGAAGCTTTCTTT. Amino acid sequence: CASSELAGRPLWAEAFF. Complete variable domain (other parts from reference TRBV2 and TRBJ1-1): EPEVTQTPSHQVTQMGQEVILRCVPISNHLYFYWYRQILGQKVEFLVSFYNNEISEKSEIFDDQFSVERPDGSNFTLKIRSTKLEDSAMYFCASSELAGRPLWAEAFFGQGTRLTVV.

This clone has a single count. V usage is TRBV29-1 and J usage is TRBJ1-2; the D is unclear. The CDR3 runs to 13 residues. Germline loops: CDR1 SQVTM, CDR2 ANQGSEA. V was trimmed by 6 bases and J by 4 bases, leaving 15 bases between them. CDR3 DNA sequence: TGCAGCGTCGGGTCCCTGGGAGGCTATGGCTACACCTTC. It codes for CSVGSLGGYGYTF.

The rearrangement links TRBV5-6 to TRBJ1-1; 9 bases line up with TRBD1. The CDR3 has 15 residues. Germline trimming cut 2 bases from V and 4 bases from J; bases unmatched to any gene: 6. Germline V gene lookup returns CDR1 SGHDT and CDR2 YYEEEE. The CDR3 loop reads CASSFLQGALTEAFF. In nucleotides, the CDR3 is TGTGCCAGCAGCTTCCTACAGGGGGCCCTCACTGAAGCTTTCTTT.

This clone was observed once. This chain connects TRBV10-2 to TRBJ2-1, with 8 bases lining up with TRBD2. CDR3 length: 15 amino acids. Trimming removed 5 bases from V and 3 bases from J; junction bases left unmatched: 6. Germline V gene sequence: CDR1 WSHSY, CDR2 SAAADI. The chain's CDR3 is CASSSSGGIYNEQFF. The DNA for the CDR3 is TGCGCCAGCAGTTCCAGCGGGGGAATCTACAATGAGCAGTTCTTC.

CDR3 sequence: CASKGQAEQYF. CDR3 in DNA: TGTGCCAGCAAGGGGCAGGCCGAGCAGTACTTC. This chain links TRBV2 with TRBJ2-7, with D maybe TRBD1 (5 bases). Trimming pared 7 bases from V and 6 bases from J, leaving 10 bases between. CDR1 SNHLY and CDR2 FYNNEI come from the germline V gene. The CDR3 runs 11 residues.

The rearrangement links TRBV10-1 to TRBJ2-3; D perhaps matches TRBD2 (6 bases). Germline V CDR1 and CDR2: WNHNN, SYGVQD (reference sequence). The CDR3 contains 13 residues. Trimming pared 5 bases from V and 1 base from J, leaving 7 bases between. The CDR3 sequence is CASSPGGTDTQYF. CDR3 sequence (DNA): TGCGCCAGCAGTCCGGGGGGCACAGATACGCAGTATTTT.

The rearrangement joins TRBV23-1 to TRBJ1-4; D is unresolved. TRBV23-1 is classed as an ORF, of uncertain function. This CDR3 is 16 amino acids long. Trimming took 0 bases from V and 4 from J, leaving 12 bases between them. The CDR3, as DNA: TGCGCCAGCAGTCAATCACCCGACACAAATAATGAAAAACTGTTTTTT. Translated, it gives CASSQSPDTNNEKLFF.

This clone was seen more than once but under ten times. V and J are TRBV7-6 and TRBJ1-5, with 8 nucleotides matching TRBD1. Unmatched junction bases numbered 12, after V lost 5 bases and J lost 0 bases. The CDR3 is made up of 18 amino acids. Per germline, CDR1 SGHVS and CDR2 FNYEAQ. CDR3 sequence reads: CASSPGQGLSSSNQPQHF. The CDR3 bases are TGTGCCAGCAGCCCCGGACAGGGTTTGTCTAGTAGCAATCAGCCCCAGCATTTT.

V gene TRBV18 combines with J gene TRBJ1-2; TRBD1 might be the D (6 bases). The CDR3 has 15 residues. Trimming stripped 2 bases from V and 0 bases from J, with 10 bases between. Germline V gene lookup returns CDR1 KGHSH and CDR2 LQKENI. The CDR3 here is CASSPNYRANYGYTF. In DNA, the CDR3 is TGTGCCAGCTCACCAAATTACAGGGCTAACTATGGCTACACCTTC.

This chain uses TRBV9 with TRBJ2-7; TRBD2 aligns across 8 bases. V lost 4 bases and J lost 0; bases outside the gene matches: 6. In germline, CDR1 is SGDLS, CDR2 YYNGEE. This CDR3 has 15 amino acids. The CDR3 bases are TGTGCCAGCAGCCCCGGGGGGGGGAGCTCCTACGAGCAGTACTTC. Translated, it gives CASSPGGGSSYEQYF.

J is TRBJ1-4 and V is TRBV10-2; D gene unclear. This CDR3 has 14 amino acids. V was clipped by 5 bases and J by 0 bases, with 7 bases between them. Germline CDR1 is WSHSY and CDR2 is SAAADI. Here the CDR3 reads CASSRDSTNEKLFF. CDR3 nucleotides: TGCGCCAGCAGTCGGGATTCAACTAATGAAAAACTGTTTTTT.

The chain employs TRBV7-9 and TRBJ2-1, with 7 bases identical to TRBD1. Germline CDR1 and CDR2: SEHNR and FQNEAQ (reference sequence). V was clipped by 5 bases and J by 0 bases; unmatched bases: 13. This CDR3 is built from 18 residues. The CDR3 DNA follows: TGTGCCAGCAGCGGCCGGATAGTTGGGACAGCCTCCTACAATGAGCAGTTCTTC. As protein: CASSGRIVGTASYNEQFF.

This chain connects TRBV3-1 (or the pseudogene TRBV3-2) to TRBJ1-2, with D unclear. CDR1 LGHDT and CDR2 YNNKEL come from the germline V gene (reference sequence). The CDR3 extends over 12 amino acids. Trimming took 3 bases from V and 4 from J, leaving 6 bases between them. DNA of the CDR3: TGTGCCAGCAGCCACGGGTCCTATGGCTACACCTTC. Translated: CASSHGSYGYTF.

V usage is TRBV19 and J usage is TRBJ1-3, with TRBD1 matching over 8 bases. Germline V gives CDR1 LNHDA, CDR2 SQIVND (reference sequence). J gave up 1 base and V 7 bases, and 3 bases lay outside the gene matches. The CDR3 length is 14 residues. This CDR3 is CASTGGSSGNTIYF. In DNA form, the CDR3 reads TGTGCCAGTACAGGGGGCTCATCTGGAAACACCATATATTTT.

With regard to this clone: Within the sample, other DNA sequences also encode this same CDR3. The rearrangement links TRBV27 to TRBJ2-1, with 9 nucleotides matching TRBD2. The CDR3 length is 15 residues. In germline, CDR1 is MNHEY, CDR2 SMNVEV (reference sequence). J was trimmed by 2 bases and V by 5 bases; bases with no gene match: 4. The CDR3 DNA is TGTGCCAGCAGTCTAAGACTAGCGGCCTACAATGAGCAGTTCTTC. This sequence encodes CASSLRLAAYNEQFF.

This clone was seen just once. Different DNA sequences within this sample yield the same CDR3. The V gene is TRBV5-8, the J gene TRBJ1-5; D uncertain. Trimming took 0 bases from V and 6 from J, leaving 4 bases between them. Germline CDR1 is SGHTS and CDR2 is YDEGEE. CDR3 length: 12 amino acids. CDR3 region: CASSLASQPQHF. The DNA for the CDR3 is TGTGCCAGCAGCTTGGCGTCTCAGCCCCAGCATTTT.

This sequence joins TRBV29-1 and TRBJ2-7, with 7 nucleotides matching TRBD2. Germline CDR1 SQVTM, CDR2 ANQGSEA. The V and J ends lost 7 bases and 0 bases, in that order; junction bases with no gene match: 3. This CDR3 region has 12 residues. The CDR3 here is CSGGDYSYEQYF. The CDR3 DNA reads TGCAGCGGGGGGGACTACTCCTACGAGCAGTACTTC.

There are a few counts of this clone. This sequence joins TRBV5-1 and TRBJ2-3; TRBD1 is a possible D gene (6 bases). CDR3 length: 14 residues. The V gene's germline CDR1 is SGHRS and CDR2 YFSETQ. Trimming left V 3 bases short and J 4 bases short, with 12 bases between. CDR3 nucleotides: TGCGCCAGCAGCTCACAGGGAAGGGCAGATACGCAGTATTTT. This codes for CASSSQGRADTQYF.

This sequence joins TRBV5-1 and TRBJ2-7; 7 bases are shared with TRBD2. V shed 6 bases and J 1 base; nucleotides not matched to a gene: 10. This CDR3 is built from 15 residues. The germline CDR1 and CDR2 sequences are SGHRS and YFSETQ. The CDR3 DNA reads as TGCGCCAGCACGTTGGGAGGGTCGGGGTCCTACGAGCAGTACTTC. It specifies CASTLGGSGSYEQYF.

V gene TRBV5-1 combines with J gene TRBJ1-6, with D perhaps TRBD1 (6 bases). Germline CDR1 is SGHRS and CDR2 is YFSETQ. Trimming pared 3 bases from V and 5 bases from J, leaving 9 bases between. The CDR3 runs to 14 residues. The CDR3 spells CASSWTADNSPLHF. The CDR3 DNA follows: TGCGCCAGCAGCTGGACAGCCGATAATTCACCCCTCCACTTT.

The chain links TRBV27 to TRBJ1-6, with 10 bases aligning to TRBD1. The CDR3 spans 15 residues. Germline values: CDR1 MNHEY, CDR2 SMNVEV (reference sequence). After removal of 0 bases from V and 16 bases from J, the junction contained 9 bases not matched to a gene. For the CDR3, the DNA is TGTGCCAGCAGTTTATCGTTGGGACAGGGGATCGTACTCCACTTT. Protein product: CASSLSLGQGIVLHF.

CDR3 DNA: TGTGCCAGCAGCTCCTCTGACAGGGGTGGCTATGGCTACACCTTC. Amino acid sequence: CASSSSDRGGYGYTF. The gene calls are TRBV7-9 and TRBJ1-2; 8 bases fit TRBD1. This CDR3 is 15 amino acids long. The junction had 8 bases not matched to a gene; V was cut back by 4 bases and J by 4 bases. The V gene's germline CDR1 is SEHNR and CDR2 FQNEAQ (reference sequence).

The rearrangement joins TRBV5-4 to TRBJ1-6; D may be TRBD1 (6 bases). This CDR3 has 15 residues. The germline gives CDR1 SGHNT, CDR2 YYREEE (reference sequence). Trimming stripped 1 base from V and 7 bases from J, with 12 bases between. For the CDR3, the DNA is TGTGCCAGCAGCTTGCACCCAGGGGAAAATTCACCCCTCCACTTT. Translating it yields CASSLHPGENSPLHF.

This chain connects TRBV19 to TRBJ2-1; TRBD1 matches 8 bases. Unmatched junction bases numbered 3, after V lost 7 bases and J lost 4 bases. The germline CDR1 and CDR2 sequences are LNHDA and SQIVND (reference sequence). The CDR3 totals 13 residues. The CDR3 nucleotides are TGTGCCAGTAAGACAGGGGTTTACAATGAGCAGTTCTTC. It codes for CASKTGVYNEQFF.

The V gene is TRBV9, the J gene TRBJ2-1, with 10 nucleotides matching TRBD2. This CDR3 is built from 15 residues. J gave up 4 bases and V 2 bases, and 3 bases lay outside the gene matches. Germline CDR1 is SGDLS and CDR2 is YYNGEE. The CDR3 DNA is TGTGCCAGCAGCGTGGGGACTAGCGTTTACAATGAGCAGTTCTTC. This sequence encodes CASSVGTSVYNEQFF.